The 17 T cell receptor beta chains listed next were all sequenced from one sample in a study of blood T cells in healthy people across ages. Together with a sample-barcoded 5' primer, a J-beta primer mix was included in a second PCR lasting about 7 to 11 cycles. One entry per CDR3 protein results from TCRdb running MiXCR on the 5' RACE reads. Here the sample spans about 1.5 million distinct CDR3 sequences, 35% to 45% being singletons. Sample: blood. These receptors were taken from a woman aged 18-30 years in good health.

This clonotype was counted a single time. The gene calls are TRBV7-2 and TRBJ2-5; D possibly corresponds to TRBD1 (6 bases). The end of the DNA aligns better with TRBJ2-7, so the J call may be wrong. The germline CDR1 and CDR2 sequences are SGHTA and FQGNSA. The CDR3 totals 16 residues. The CDR3 sequence: CASSPHQNVQGSEQYF. In nucleotides, the CDR3 is TGTGCCAGCAGCCCACATCAAAACGTACAGGGTTCCGAGCAGTACTTC.

This clonotype was seen a handful of times. V and J are TRBV10-3 and TRBJ2-7; D is uncertain. The germline V gene encodes CDR1 ENHRY and CDR2 SYGVKD. The CDR3 is 16 residues long. Trimming took 2 bases from V and 4 from J, leaving 18 bases between them. CDR3 sequence reads: CAISERSAGSPYEQYF. The CDR3 nucleotides read TGTGCCATCAGTGAGAGGTCGGCAGGCTCTCCTTACGAGCAGTACTTC.

This clonotype appeared a few times. The V and J genes are TRBV7-9 and TRBJ2-2; D unresolved. CDR3 length equals 16 residues. Trimming left V 1 base short and J 0 bases short, with 9 bases between. Per the germline V gene, CDR1 is SEHNR and CDR2 is FQNEAQ (reference sequence). The CDR3 is CASSLDPRSNTGELFF. CDR3 nucleotides: TGTGCCAGCAGCTTAGATCCGAGATCGAACACCGGGGAGCTGTTTTTT.

There are many counts of this clonotype. The rearrangement links TRBV7-9 to TRBJ2-6; D is uncertain. Trimming shortened V by 2 bases and J by 0 bases, and 5 bases separated the two germline ends. CDR1 and CDR2 from the germline V gene are SEHNR and FQNEAQ (reference sequence). The CDR3 has 15 residues. CDR3 bases: TGTGCCAGCAGCTTATGGAGCTCTGGGGCCAACGTCCTGACTTTC. This encodes CASSLWSSGANVLTF.

This chain uses TRBV6-5 with TRBJ1-4, with D uncertain. Germline assignment: CDR1 MNHEY and CDR2 SVGAGI. This CDR3 region has 14 residues. Trimming pared 2 bases from V and 7 bases from J, leaving 11 bases between. CDR3 residues: CASSYTRTGEKLFF. The CDR3 coding sequence is TGTGCCAGCAGTTACACGAGGACGGGTGAAAAACTGTTTTTT.

The chain's CDR3 is CASSLETVIMNTEAFF. The CDR3 DNA is TGTGCCAGCAGCTTGGAGACAGTGATCATGAACACTGAAGCTTTCTTT. The genes are TRBV7-2 and TRBJ1-1, with a weak D call TRBD1 (5 bases). The CDR3 covers 16 residues. Germline V gene data show CDR1 as SGHTA and CDR2 as FQGNSA. With 3 bases removed from V and 0 bases from J, the gap between germline ends came to 14 bases.

The gene calls are TRBV5-1 and TRBJ1-6; 7 positions match TRBD1. Germline V gives CDR1 SGHRS, CDR2 YFSETQ. Trimming at V came to 4 bases and at J to 6 bases, leaving 7 bases not matched to a gene. The CDR3 is made up of 15 amino acids. The CDR3 sequence: CASSLQRDSNSPLHF. In DNA, the CDR3 is TGCGCCAGCAGCCTCCAGCGGGACAGTAATTCACCCCTCCACTTT.

J is TRBJ2-1 and V is TRBV7-2; D possibly uses TRBD1 or TRBD2 (6 bases each). V lost 4 bases and J lost 4, with 20 bases in between. The CDR3 covers 17 residues. Germline V gene sequence: CDR1 SGHTA, CDR2 FQGNSA. As DNA, the CDR3 is TGTGCCAGCAGCTCTAGCGTGGGCCAGGGGTTGTACAATGAGCAGTTCTTC. Its translation: CASSSSVGQGLYNEQFF.

The chain combines TRBV2 with TRBJ2-7, with TRBD1 as a possible D gene (6 bases). Germline V CDR1 and CDR2: SNHLY, FYNNEI. V was shortened by 6 bases and J by 7 bases, with 22 bases between the two germline ends. This CDR3 is built from 15 residues. The CDR3 loop reads CASRETGPVYNEQYF. CDR3 sequence (DNA): TGTGCCAGCAGAGAGACAGGACCCGTGTACAATGAGCAGTACTTC.

The chain joins TRBV4-3 to TRBJ2-1, with D maybe TRBD2 (6 bases). This CDR3 has 15 residues. Germline V gene sequence: CDR1 LGHNA, CDR2 YSLEER. The V end was cut by 1 base, the J end by 5 bases, with 12 bases between. CDR3 DNA sequence: TGCGCCAGCAGCCAAGCCGGGACTCGCCACAATGAGCAGTTCTTC. Its translation is CASSQAGTRHNEQFF.

The chain has TRBV4-1 and TRBJ1-2; D gene uncertain. The CDR3 spans 13 residues. Germline-derived CDR1 and CDR2 are MGHRA and YSYEKL. The germline V and J ends were trimmed by 0 bases and 8 bases, with 10 bases remaining between them. The DNA for the CDR3 is TGCGCCAGCAGCCAAGATGGGTCGGGGGGCTACACCTTC. It specifies CASSQDGSGGYTF.

The CDR3 protein is CAWSVSSWGYTF. The CDR3 DNA follows: TGTGCCTGGAGTGTAAGCTCCTGGGGCTACACCTTC. The V call is TRBV30, the J call TRBJ1-2; unclear D gene. The CDR3 is 12 residues long. V was cut by 0 bases and J by 8 bases, with 10 bases left in between. CDR1 is GTSNPN and CDR2 is SVGIG in the germline V gene (reference sequence).

The V call is TRBV20-1, the J call TRBJ2-1, with D unresolved. The J call may be incorrect, as the DNA end agrees better with TRBJ2-7. CDR1 and CDR2 (germline): DFQATT, SNEGSKA (reference sequence). This CDR3 is 14 amino acids long. The CDR3 sequence is CSASVGNSYNEQYF. In DNA, the CDR3 is TGCAGTGCTAGCGTGGGGAACTCCTACAATGAGCAGTACTTC.

V is TRBV11-2 and J is TRBJ2-3, with 11 bases aligning to TRBD2. The junction had 18 bases not matched to a gene; V was cut back by 2 bases and J by 2 bases. Germline CDR1 reads SGHAT; CDR2 reads FQNNGV. This CDR3 spans 21 amino acids. CDR3 protein: CASSLPKPGLAVEKVTDTQYF. Here the CDR3 DNA reads TGTGCCAGCAGCTTACCCAAACCGGGACTAGCGGTGGAGAAGGTCACAGATACGCAGTATTTT.

This clonotype occurred a few times. The chain has TRBV4-3 and TRBJ2-3; unclear D gene. Germline values: CDR1 LGHNA, CDR2 YSLEER. The CDR3 covers 15 residues. V was cut by 0 bases and J by 1 base, with 8 bases left in between. The CDR3 region is CASSQERLGTDTQYF. CDR3 in DNA: TGCGCCAGCAGCCAAGAAAGGTTGGGCACAGATACGCAGTATTTT.

This rearrangement joins TRBV15 to TRBJ2-7; D is undetermined. The DNA end lines up better with TRBJ2-5; the J call may be wrong. Germline CDR1 LNHNV, CDR2 YYDKDF (reference sequence). The CDR3 covers 12 residues. The CDR3 is CATQGPQETQYF. CDR3 DNA: TGTGCCACCCAAGGGCCCCAAGAGACCCAGTACTTC.

V and J are TRBV4-1 and TRBJ2-2; 7 nucleotides agree with TRBD1. With V trimmed by 3 bases and J by 0 bases, 10 bases remained unmatched. CDR1 and CDR2 (germline): MGHRA, YSYEKL. The CDR3 spans 18 residues. As DNA, the CDR3 is TGCGCCAGCAGCCACGCTTTGTTGGACAGGTCGAACACCGGGGAGCTGTTTTTT. Translating it yields CASSHALLDRSNTGELFF.